This TCR beta chain stems from a study of shared clonotypes between healthy human individuals. The study's findings and limits: Clonotypes not shared had lower generation probabilities than those common to all four donors. Clonotype sharing across donors was expected to vary with sequencing depth. Across a handful of donors, naive CD4 shared 4.5% to 6%, naive CD8 around 4%, memory CD4 more than 2%, memory CD8 0.4%.

Produced via immunoSEQ multiplex PCR; TCRdb's table is partial and in-frame only. Of under 1,100,000 clones listed, approximately 70% are singletons. Remarks on this clone: The antigen remains unidentified.

The CDR3 is 18 residues long. Germline values: CDR1 MDHEN, CDR2 SYDVKM. The V segment lost 4 bases and the J segment 5 bases; nucleotides outside the gene matches: 11. The V gene is TRBV28, the J gene TRBJ2-5, with 15 bases lining up with TRBD2. This clonotype was sampled from a man between 18 and 29 years old in good health. Sample: memory CD4+ T cells sorted from blood. Indicated subset: CD45RA-negative fraction. CDR3 residues: CASSSAWTSGGAVETQYF. The CDR3 DNA reads as TGTGCCAGCAGTTCAGCTTGGACTAGCGGGGGGGCAGTGGAGACCCAGTACTTC.